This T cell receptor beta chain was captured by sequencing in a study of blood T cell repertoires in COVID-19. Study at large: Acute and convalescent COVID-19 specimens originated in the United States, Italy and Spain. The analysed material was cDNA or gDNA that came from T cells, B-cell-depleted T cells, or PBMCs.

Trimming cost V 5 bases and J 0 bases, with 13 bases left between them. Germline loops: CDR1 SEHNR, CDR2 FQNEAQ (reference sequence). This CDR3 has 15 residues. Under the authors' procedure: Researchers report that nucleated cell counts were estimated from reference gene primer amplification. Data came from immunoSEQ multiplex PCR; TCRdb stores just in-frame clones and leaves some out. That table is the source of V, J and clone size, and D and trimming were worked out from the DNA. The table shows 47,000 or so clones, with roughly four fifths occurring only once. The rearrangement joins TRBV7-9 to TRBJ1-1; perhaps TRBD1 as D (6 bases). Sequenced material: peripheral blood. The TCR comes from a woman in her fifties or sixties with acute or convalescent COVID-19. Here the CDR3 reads CASSIGQSLNTEAFF. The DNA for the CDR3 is TGTGCCAGCAGCATCGGACAGAGCTTGAACACTGAAGCTTTCTTT.